In this sample, the clone carrying this T cell receptor beta chain turned up a few times. The antigen is unknown. This record comes from a study of T cell repertoires in cytomegalovirus infection. The wider study: CMV infection plus the matching HLA type was flagged by public TCR beta signatures. Study-level results: Using cumulative public TCR beta family frequency, the authors identified those who carried CMV together with the relevant HLA. The ex vivo response was dominated by HLA-C-restricted CMV-specific TCR beta clonotypes.

This CDR3 comprises 13 residues. CDR1 is DFQATT, CDR2 SNEGSKA, per germline (reference sequence). The V and J ends lost 6 bases and 6 bases respectively, with 18 bases between them. MiXCR was run by TCRdb on the reads, yielding one entry per CDR3 protein. Among roughly 100,000 distinct CDR3 sequences, 16% were seen once, and the ten largest hold 8%. The clonotype originates from a human donor in good health (CMV status not recorded). Some clones in this sample may be carry-over from other donors' samples. The rearrangement uses TRBV20-1 and TRBJ2-7; either TRBD1 or TRBD2 may supply D (7 bases each). Sequenced material: PBMCs. The CDR3 here is CSAAGGGPSEQYF. CDR3 in DNA: TGCAGTGCGGCAGGGGGGGGGCCTTCCGAGCAGTACTTC.